This T cell receptor beta chain is from a study of blood T cell repertoires in COVID-19. There are 16 residues in the CDR3. Looked up from germline, CDR1 is SNHLY and CDR2 is FYNNEI. V gave up 7 bases and J gave up 0 bases, with 19 bases separating them. Some clones are missing from TCRdb's copy, which holds only in-frame ones; the method was immunoSEQ multiplex PCR. The profile shows 65,000 to 90,000 clones, 65% to 85% of them singletons. The sequence derives from a human donor in a cohort sampled during active COVID-19. Input material: peripheral blood. The chain combines TRBV2 with TRBJ2-7, with a possible D match to TRBD2 (7 bases). CDR3 in amino acids: CASTPGGRLPSYEQYF. The CDR3 DNA is TGTGCCAGCACTCCGGGGGGCAGGCTTCCCTCCTACGAGCAGTACTTC.